Detailed here is one T cell receptor beta chain. No antigen is known for it. No much larger clone is present one base from it, and per-base qualities are unavailable. CDR1 SGHTA and CDR2 FQGTGA are derived from the germline V gene. There are 16 amino acids in the CDR3, from cysteine to phenylalanine inclusive. The entry retains the CDR3 DNA only, 48 bases that are in frame from base 1. V has 1 base trimmed and J has 3 bases trimmed; junction bases matching no gene number 9. The trial excluded patients who had a history of autoimmune disease or were on systemic immunosuppression. Peripheral blood for TCR sequencing was collected from all dose cohorts at baseline, on cycle 4 day 1, and on cycle 7 day 1. The samples were taken from a phase I, first-in-human, multicenter, open-label dose-escalation trial of ivuxolimab. Adults with locally advanced or metastatic melanoma, renal cell, hepatocellular, or head and neck squamous cell carcinoma were enrolled in the trial. Before TCR sequencing, CD4+ and CD8+ T cells were separately sorted from peripheral blood.

Genomic DNA was isolated from the sorted cells so that the TCRbeta CDR3 region could be sequenced. The immunoSEQ Assay was used for sequencing of TCRbeta CDR3 regions. TCRdb re-hosts the immuneACCESS table, in-frame sequences only. Its copies lack some clones; in the studies checked, an unresolved V gene accounts for under half of them, and the cause for the rest is not known. This sample is represented by some 64,000 clones; approximately 85% of them were singletons. Over 7.5% of the sample lies in the top ten. The data derive from a study of OX40 agonist ivuxolimab in advanced cancers. With regard to the full study: Ivuxolimab, which targeted the costimulatory receptor OX40 (CD134), was an agonistic, fully human IgG2 monoclonal antibody. Intravenous ivuxolimab was administered to patients every 2 weeks at six dose levels: 0.01, 0.1, 0.3, 1.5, 3 and 10 mg/kg. Of the roughly 52 dose-escalation patients, hepatocellular carcinoma was present in around 19, melanoma in roughly 15, renal cell carcinoma in 9 and head and neck cancer in 9. A male proportion of approximately 83% and a mean age of approximately 62 years, ranging from 23 to 79, were recorded for the dose-escalation cohort. Prior anti-PD-1, anti-PD-L1 or anti-CTLA-4 therapy was permitted, and approximately 42% of dose-escalation patients had received checkpoint inhibitors. Partial responses occurred in three dose-escalation patients: two with cutaneous melanoma and one with hepatocellular carcinoma. The point of sequencing TCRbeta in the periphery was to test whether ivuxolimab changed TCR sequence diversity and drove clonal T-cell expansion. The paper covers the monotherapy dose-escalation part of the phase I ivuxolimab trial, which included N ≈ 54 patients.

General conclusions and limits of the study: Antigen specificity was not determined for the clonally expanded peripheral T cells. Low levels of normalized T-cell clonal expansion were also seen in some patients who did not respond. Clonal expansion of both CD4+ and CD8+ blood T cells was observed from baseline to week 6 at doses 0.1 to 3.0 mg/kg. In partial responders in the 0.1-3.0 mg/kg groups, normalized peripheral clonal expansion was found to be among the lowest, especially among CD8+ T cells. After ivuxolimab, CD8+ T cells had more expanded clones than CD4+ T cells on average.

Here the chain combines TRBV7-3 and TRBJ2-7, and 7 junctional nucleotides match TRBD1. Sample: CD4+ or CD8+ T cells sorted from blood, taken in a trial of the OX40 agonist ivuxolimab. The sequence was collected from an adult with an advanced solid tumor such as melanoma, head and neck, liver or kidney cancer. In nucleotide form, the sequence is TGTGCCAGCAGCTTAAAGGGTGCGGCAGGGGGCTACGAGCAGTACTTC. It translates to CASSLKGAAGGYEQYF.